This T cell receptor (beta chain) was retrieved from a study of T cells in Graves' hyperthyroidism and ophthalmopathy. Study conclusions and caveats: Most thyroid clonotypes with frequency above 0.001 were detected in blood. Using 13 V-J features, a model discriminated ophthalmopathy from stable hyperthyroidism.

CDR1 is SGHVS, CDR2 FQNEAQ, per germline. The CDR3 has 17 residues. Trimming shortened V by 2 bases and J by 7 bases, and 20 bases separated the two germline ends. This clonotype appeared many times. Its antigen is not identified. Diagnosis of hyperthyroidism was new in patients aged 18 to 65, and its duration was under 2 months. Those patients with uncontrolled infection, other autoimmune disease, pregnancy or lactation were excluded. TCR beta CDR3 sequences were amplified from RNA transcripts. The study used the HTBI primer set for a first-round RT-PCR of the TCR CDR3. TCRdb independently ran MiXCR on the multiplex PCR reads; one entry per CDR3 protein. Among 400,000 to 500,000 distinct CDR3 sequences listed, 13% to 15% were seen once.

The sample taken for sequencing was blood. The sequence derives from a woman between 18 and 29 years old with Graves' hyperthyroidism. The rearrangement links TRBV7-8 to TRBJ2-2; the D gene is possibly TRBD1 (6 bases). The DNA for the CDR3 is TGTGCCAGCAGCTTAAACAGGGTTAGGTCCCCGGGCGGGGAGCTGTTTTTT. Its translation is CASSLNRVRSPGGELFF.